This T cell receptor (beta chain) was profiled in a study of blood T cell repertoires in COVID-19. Study overall: In each case, the material was cDNA or gDNA derived from T cells, B-cell-depleted T cells, or PBMCs.

Germline V gene data show CDR1 as KGHDR and CDR2 as SFDVKD. Trimming removed 4 bases from V and 0 bases from J, with 14 bases in between. This CDR3 region has 17 residues. The table came from immunoSEQ multiplex PCR; TCRdb's copy has only in-frame clones and leaves some out. The table lists approximately 480,000 clones, approximately 89% of them singletons. The sequence was obtained from a man younger than 35 with COVID-19, enrolled during active disease. The genes are TRBV24-1 and TRBJ2-2; a possible D gene is TRBD1 (6 bases). The sequenced sample consisted of peripheral blood. CDR3 in DNA: TGTGCCACCAGTGACCCTTCGACAGGCTCGAACACCGGGGAGCTGTTTTTT. Translating it yields CATSDPSTGSNTGELFF.